This TCR beta chain was identified in a study of radiotherapy plus CTLA-4 blockade in lung cancer. Overall study findings and caveats: Peripheral blood showed expansion of tumor-derived TCR clones after radiotherapy and ipilimumab.

To note about this clone: The antigen is not known.

V lost 2 bases and J lost 6, with 8 bases in between. CDR3 length: 14 amino acids. Per the germline V gene, CDR1 is MGHRA and CDR2 is YSYEKL. Only in-frame clones appear in the TCRdb table, and some are missing; sequencing was by immunoSEQ multiplex PCR. The sample consists of around 110,000 clones, 85% to 90% of them appearing once. Each patient with chemo-refractory metastatic non-small-cell lung cancer was treated with focal radiation plus CTLA-4 blockade using ipilimumab. The chain uses TRBV4-1 and TRBJ1-6; D is undetermined. The material was peripheral blood, obtained from a patient treated with radiotherapy plus ipilimumab. This receptor was identified in a human donor with non-small cell lung cancer that progressed on radiotherapy plus ipilimumab. Some clones in this sample may be carry-over from other donors' samples. Here the CDR3 reads CASSQLPINSPLHF. DNA of the CDR3: TGCGCCAGCAGCCAACTTCCGATTAATTCACCCCTCCACTTT.